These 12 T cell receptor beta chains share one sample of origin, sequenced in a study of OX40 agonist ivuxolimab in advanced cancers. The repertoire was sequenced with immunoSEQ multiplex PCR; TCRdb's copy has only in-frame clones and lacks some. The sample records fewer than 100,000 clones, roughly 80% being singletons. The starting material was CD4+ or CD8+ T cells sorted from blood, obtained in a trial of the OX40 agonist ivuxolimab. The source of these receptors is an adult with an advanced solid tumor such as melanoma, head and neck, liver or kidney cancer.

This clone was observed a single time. CDR3 DNA sequence: TGTGCCAGCAGTGATTGGGAGGGAACCAAAAACATTCAGTACTTC. Translation: CASSDWEGTKNIQYF. The chain couples TRBV6-1 to TRBJ2-4; 7 bases map to TRBD2. This CDR3 is built from 15 residues. Trimming removed 3 bases from V and 2 bases from J; junction bases left unmatched: 4. Germline assignment: CDR1 MNHNS and CDR2 SASEGT.

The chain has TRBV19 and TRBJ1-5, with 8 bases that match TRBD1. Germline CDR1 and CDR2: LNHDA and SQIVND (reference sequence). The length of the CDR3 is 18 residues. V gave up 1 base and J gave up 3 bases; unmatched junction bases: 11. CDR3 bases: TGTGCCAGTAGTATAGGAGGGACAGGTCGTCTGCTCAATCAGCCCCAGCATTTT. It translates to CASSIGGTGRLLNQPQHF.

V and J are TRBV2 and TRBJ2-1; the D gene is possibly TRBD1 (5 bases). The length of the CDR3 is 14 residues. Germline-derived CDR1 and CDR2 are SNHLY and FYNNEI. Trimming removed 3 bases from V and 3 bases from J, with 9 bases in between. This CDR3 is CASSDTRGYNEQFF. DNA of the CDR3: TGTGCCAGCAGTGACACAAGGGGCTACAATGAGCAGTTCTTC.

In nucleotides, the CDR3 is TGTGCCATCAGAGACAGCAAGAGATCCTACGAGCAGTACTTC. This gives the protein CAIRDSKRSYEQYF. J is TRBJ2-7 and V is TRBV10-3, with D perhaps matching TRBD1 (5 bases). V lost 6 bases to trimming and J lost 1 base, with 13 bases between them. Germline CDR1 ENHRY, CDR2 SYGVKD. The CDR3 covers 14 residues.

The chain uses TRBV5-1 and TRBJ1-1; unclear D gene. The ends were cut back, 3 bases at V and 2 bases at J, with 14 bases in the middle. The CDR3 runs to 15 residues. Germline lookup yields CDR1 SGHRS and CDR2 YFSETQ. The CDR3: CASSSGATSNTEAFF. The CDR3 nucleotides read TGCGCCAGCAGCTCCGGAGCCACTTCCAACACTGAAGCTTTCTTT.

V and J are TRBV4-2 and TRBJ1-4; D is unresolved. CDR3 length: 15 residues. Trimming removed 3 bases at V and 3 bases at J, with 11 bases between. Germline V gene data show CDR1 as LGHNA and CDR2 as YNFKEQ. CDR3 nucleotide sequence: TGTGCCAGCAGCCAGGCGGGGTCTTCTAATGAAAAACTGTTTTTT. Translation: CASSQAGSSNEKLFF.

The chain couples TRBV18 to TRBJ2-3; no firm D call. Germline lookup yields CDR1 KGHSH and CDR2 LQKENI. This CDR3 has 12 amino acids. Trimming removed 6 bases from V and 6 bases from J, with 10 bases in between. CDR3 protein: CASSRSADTQYF. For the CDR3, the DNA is TGTGCCAGCTCTAGATCTGCCGATACGCAGTATTTT.

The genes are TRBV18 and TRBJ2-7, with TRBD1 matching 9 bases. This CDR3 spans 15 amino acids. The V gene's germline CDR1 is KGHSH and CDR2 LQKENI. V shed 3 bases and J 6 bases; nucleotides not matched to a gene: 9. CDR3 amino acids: CASSPPSGTGSEQYF. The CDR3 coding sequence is TGTGCCAGCTCACCTCCCTCCGGGACAGGGAGCGAGCAGTACTTC.

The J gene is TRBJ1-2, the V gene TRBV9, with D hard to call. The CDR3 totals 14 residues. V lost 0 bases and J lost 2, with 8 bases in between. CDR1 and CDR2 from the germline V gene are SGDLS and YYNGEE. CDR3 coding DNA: TGTGCCAGCAGCGTAGGATTGGGGAACTATGGCTACACCTTC. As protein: CASSVGLGNYGYTF. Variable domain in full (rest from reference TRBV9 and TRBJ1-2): DSGVTQTPKHLITATGQRVTLRCSPRSGDLSVYWYQQSLDQGLQFLIQYYNGEERAKGNILERFSAQQFPDLHSELNLSSLELGDSALYFCASSVGLGNYGYTFGSGTRLTVV.

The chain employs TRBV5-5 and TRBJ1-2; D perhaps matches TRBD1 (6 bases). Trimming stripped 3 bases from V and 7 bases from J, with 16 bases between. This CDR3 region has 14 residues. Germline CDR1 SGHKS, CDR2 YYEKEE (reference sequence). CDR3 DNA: TGTGCCAGCAGCTCGCAGGGGTTAGCTGTTGGCTACACCTTC. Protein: CASSSQGLAVGYTF. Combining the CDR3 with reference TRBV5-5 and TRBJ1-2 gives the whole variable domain DAGVTQSPTHLIKTRGQQVTLRCSPISGHKSVSWYQQVLGQGPQFIFQYYEKEERGRGNFPDRFSARQFPNYSSELNVNALLLGDSALYLCASSSQGLAVGYTFGSGTRLTVV.

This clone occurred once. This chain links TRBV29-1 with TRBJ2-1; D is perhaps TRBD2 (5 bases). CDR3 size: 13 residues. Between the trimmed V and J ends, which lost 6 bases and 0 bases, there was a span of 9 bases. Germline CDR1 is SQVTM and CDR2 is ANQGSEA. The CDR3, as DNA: TGCAGCGTAGGACTTAGCTCCTACAATGAGCAGTTCTTC. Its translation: CSVGLSSYNEQFF.

Written as DNA, the CDR3 is TGTGCCAGCAGTCTAACCATCTATGGCTACACCTTC. The encoded protein is CASSLTIYGYTF. The V gene is TRBV28, the J gene TRBJ1-2; D uncertain. The CDR3 runs to 12 residues. V lost 5 bases to trimming and J lost 4 bases, with 8 bases between them. CDR1 MDHEN and CDR2 SYDVKM come from the germline V gene.